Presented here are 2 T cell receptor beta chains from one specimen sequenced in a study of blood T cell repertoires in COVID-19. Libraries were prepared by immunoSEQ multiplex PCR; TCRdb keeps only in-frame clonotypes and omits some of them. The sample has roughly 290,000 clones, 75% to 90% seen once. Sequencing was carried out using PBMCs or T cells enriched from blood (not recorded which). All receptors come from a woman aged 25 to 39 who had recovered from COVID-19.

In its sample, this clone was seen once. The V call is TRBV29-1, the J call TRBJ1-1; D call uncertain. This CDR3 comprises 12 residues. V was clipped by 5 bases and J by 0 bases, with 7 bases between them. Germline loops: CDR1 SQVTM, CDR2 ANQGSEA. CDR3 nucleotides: TGCAGCGTTTCCATCATGAACACTGAAGCTTTCTTT. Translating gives CSVSIMNTEAFF.

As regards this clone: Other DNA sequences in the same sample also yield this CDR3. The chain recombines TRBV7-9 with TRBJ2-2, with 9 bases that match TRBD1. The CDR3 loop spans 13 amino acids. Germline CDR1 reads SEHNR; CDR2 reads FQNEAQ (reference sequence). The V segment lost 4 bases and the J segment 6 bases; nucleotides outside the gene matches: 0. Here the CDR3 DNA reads TGTGCCAGCAGCTGGACAGGGGCCGGGGAGCTGTTTTTT. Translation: CASSWTGAGELFF.